The 12 T cell receptor beta chains given below trace back to one sample, sequenced in a study of blood T cells in healthy people across ages. Together with a sample-barcoded 5' primer, a J-beta primer mix was included in a second PCR lasting roughly 6 to 12 cycles. One entry per CDR3 protein results from TCRdb running MiXCR on the 5' RACE reads. The data contain about 640,000 distinct CDR3 sequences, less than 35% of them seen just once; the ten biggest clones take up around 14%. Specimen: blood. The receptors stem from a woman of 80 years or more in good health.

This clonotype appeared many times. This chain connects TRBV9 to TRBJ2-1, with unresolved D. The V and J ends lost 1 base and 8 bases respectively, with 4 bases between them. The CDR3 is 11 amino acids. Looked up from germline, CDR1 is SGDLS and CDR2 is YYNGEE. Here the CDR3 reads CASSVRDEQFF. The CDR3 bases are TGTGCCAGCAGCGTAAGAGATGAGCAGTTCTTC.

The table lists this clonotype with many counts. This chain links TRBV7-6 with TRBJ1-6; D call uncertain. The V gene lost 1 base and the J gene lost 7 bases, with 11 bases spanning the gap. This CDR3 is built from 15 residues. Germline V gene sequence: CDR1 SGHVS, CDR2 FNYEAQ. For the CDR3, the DNA is TGTGCCAGCAGCTTAGAAGTAGGGCTGAATTCACCCCTCCACTTT. This sequence encodes CASSLEVGLNSPLHF.

This clonotype has a count of ten or more. The rearrangement links TRBV30 to TRBJ2-1; D gene unclear. Germline V gives CDR1 GTSNPN, CDR2 SVGIG (reference sequence). The CDR3 loop spans 16 amino acids. V shed 0 bases and J shed 1 base, with 13 bases lying between them. CDR3 amino acids: CAWSVRSLESYNEQFF. CDR3 nucleotide sequence: TGTGCCTGGAGTGTACGAAGTCTAGAGTCCTACAATGAGCAGTTCTTC.

The V gene is TRBV28, the J gene TRBJ1-2, with TRBD1 matching over 10 bases. CDR1 and CDR2 (germline): MDHEN, SYDVKM. The CDR3 contains 15 residues. With V trimmed by 6 bases and J by 4 bases, 8 bases remained unmatched. CDR3 bases: TGTGCCAGCAGGCCAACCGGGACAGGGGTCTATGGCTACACCTTC. Amino acid sequence: CASRPTGTGVYGYTF.

A note on this clonotype: A much larger clone differs by one base, so this may be a read error. The rearrangement uses TRBV25-1 and TRBJ1-5, with D maybe TRBD1 (6 bases). Per germline, CDR1 MGHDK and CDR2 SYGVNS. V was clipped by 6 bases and J by 2 bases, with 20 bases between them. The CDR3 totals 17 residues. The CDR3 region has the DNA TGTGCCAGCAGACTTACAGGGTGTAGGGTAGGCAATCAGCCCCAGCATTTT. It codes for CASRLTGCRVGNQPQHF.

The chain recombines TRBV5-1 with TRBJ2-1; 7 positions match TRBD2. V lost 4 bases and J lost 4; bases outside the gene matches: 11. CDR1 is SGHRS, CDR2 YFSETQ, per germline. The CDR3 length is 16 residues. CDR3 residues: CASSPGLVGGYNEQFF. The CDR3 region has the DNA TGCGCCAGCAGCCCTGGACTAGTGGGGGGGTACAATGAGCAGTTCTTC. Supplemented by reference TRBV5-1 and TRBJ2-1, the full variable domain reads KAGVTQTPRYLIKTRGQQVTLSCSPISGHRSVSWYQQTPGQGLQFLFEYFSETQRNKGNFPGRFSGRQFSNSRSEMNVSTLELGDSALYLCASSPGLVGGYNEQFFGPGTRLTVL.

The rearrangement uses TRBV18 and TRBJ1-3, with D perhaps TRBD1 (6 bases). V was clipped by 1 base and J by 8 bases, with 6 bases between them. Germline CDR1 is KGHSH and CDR2 is LQKENI. This CDR3 spans 12 amino acids. CDR3 residues: CASSPQGDTIYF. The CDR3 DNA reads TGTGCCAGCTCACCACAGGGGGACACCATATATTTT.

This clonotype appeared many times. V is TRBV6-6 and J is TRBJ1-5; D unclear. The germline V gene has CDR1 MNHNY and CDR2 SVGAGI (reference sequence). V lost 8 bases and J lost 0, with 14 bases in between. CDR3 length equals 15 residues. Here the CDR3 DNA reads TGTGCCAGCGGCCCCGGGGTTAATAGCAATCAGCCCCAGCATTTT. Residues: CASGPGVNSNQPQHF.

As regards this clonotype: This may be a read error: a much more frequent sequence differs by one nucleotide. The rearrangement joins TRBV7-2 to TRBJ1-1; D is unresolved. This CDR3 is 12 amino acids long. CDR1 and CDR2 (germline): SGHTA, FQGNSA. Here the CDR3 reads CVSSLSIPEAFF. The CDR3 DNA follows: TGTGTCAGCAGCTTATCAATTCCCGAGGCTTTCTTT.

The gene calls are TRBV2 and TRBJ2-5; D uncertain. The V end was cut by 4 bases, the J end by 11 bases, with 17 bases between. Germline loops: CDR1 SNHLY, CDR2 FYNNEI. The CDR3 totals 13 residues. The CDR3 sequence: CASSGQNGSEQYF. CDR3 DNA sequence: TGTGCCAGCAGTGGCCAAAACGGTAGTGAGCAGTACTTC.

The gene calls are TRBV6-6 and TRBJ2-7; 12 bases line up with TRBD1. Matching the DNA end better, TRBJ2-5 makes the J call doubtful. Per germline, CDR1 MNHNY and CDR2 SVGAGI (reference sequence). This CDR3 spans 16 amino acids. CDR3 sequence reads: CASSQGQGAQWETQYF. In nucleotides, the CDR3 is TGTGCCAGCAGTCAGGGACAGGGGGCGCAATGGGAGACCCAGTACTTC.

The rearrangement links TRBV12-3 or TRBV12-4 to TRBJ1-2, with D unclear. The CDR3 extends over 14 amino acids. Trimming left V 1 base short and J 4 bases short, with 10 bases between. The CDR3 loop is CASSLEEGSYGYTF. The CDR3 DNA reads TGTGCCAGCAGTTTAGAGGAGGGTAGCTATGGCTACACCTTC.